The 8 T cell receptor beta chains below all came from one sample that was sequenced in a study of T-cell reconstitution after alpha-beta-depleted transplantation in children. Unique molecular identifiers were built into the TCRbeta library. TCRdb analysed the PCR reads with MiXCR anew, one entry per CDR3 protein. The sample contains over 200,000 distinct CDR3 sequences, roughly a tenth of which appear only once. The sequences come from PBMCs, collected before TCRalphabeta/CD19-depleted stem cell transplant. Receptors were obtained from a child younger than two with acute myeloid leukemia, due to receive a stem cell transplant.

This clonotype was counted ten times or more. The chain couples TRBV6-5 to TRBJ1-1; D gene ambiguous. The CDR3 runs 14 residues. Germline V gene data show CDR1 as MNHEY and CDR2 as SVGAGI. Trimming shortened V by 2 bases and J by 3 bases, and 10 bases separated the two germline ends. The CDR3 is CASSYQWEDTEAFF. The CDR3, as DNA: TGTGCCAGCAGTTACCAGTGGGAGGACACTGAAGCTTTCTTT.

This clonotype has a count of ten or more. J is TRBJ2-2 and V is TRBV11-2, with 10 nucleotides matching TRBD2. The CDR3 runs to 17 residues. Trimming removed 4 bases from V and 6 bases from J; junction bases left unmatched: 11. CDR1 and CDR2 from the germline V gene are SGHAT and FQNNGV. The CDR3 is CASSSPRLAGVSGELFF. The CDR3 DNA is TGTGCCAGCAGCTCCCCTAGGCTAGCGGGAGTCTCCGGGGAGCTGTTTTTT.

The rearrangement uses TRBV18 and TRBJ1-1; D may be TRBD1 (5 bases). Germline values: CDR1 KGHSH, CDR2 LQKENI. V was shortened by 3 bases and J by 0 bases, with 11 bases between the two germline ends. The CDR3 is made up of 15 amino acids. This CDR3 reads CASSPKGPLNTEAFF. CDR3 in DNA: TGTGCCAGCTCACCTAAGGGACCCCTGAACACTGAAGCTTTCTTT.

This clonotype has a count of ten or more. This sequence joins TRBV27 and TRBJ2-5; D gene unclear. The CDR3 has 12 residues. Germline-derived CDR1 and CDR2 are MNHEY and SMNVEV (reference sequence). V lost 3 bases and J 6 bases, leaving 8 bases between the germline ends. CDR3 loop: CASSLAGQTQYF. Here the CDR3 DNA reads TGTGCCAGCAGTTTGGCAGGCCAGACCCAGTACTTC.

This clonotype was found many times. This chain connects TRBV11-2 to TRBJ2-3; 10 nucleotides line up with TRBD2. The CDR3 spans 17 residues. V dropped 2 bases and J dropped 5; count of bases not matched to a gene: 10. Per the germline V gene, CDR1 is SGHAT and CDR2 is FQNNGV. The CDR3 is CASSLSKSGGDIDTQYF. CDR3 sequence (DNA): TGTGCCAGCAGCTTATCGAAGAGCGGGGGGGACATAGATACGCAGTATTTT.

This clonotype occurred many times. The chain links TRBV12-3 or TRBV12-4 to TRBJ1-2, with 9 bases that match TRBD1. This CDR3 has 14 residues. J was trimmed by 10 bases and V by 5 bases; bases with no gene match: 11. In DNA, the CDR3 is TGTGCCAGCAGTCTTATCCCGGGACAGGGATTCTACACCTTC. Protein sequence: CASSLIPGQGFYTF.

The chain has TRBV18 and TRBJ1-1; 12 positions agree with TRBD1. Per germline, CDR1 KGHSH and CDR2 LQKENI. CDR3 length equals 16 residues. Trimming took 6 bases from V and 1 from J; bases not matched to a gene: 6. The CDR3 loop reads CASSPGQGAGNTEAFF. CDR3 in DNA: TGTGCCAGCTCGCCGGGACAGGGGGCCGGGAACACTGAAGCTTTCTTT.

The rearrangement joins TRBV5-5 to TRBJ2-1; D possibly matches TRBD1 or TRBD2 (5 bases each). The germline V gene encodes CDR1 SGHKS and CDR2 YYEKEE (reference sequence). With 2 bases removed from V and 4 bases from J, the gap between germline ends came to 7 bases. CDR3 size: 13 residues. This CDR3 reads CASSFGGYNEQFF. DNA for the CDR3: TGTGCCAGCAGCTTTGGGGGATACAATGAGCAGTTCTTC.